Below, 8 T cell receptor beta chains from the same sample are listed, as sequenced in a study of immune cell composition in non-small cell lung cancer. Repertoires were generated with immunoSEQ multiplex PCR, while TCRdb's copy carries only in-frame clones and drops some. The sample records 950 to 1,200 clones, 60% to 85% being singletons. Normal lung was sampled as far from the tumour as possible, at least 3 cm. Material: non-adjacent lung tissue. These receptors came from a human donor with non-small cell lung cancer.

CDR3 nucleotides: TGTGCCAGCAGTCTCGCCGGGACAGGGATGGGCTACACCTTC. It yields the protein CASSLAGTGMGYTF. The chain carries TRBV6-5 and TRBJ1-2; TRBD1 matches at 9 bases. The CDR3 has 14 amino acids. Germline V CDR1 and CDR2: MNHEY, SVGAGI. V lost 5 bases, J lost 8 bases, and 9 bases stayed unmatched.

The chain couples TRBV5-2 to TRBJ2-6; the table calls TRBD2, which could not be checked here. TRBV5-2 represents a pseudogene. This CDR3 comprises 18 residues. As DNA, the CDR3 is TGTGCCAGCAACTTGTCCCGGGAGTACACAAAGGCGGGCCAACGTCCTGACTTC. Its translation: CASNLSREYTKAGQRPDF.

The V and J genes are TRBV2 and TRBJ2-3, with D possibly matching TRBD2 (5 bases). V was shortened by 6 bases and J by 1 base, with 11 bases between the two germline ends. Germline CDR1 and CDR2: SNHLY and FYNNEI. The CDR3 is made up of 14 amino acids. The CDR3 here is CASSTGIRTDTQYF. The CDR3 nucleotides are TGTGCCAGCAGCACGGGGATCCGCACAGATACGCAGTATTTT. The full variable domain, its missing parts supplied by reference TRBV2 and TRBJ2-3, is EPEVTQTPSHQVTQMGQEVILRCVPISNHLYFYWYRQILGQKVEFLVSFYNNEISEKSEIFDDQFSVERPDGSNFTLKIRSTKLEDSAMYFCASSTGIRTDTQYFGPGTRLTVL.

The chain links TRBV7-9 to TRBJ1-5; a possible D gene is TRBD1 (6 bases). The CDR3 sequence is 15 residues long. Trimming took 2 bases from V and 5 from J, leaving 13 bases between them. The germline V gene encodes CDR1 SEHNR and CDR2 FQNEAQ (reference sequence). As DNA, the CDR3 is TGTGCCAGCAGCTTAACGGGGGCCGGTGATCAGCCCCAGCATTTT. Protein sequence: CASSLTGAGDQPQHF.

Here the CDR3 DNA reads TGCGCCAGCAGCCAAGAAGGTAACTATGGCTACACCTTC. Translating it yields CASSQEGNYGYTF. This chain uses TRBV4-3 with TRBJ1-2; D unresolved. Trimming cost V 0 bases and J 1 base, with 3 bases left between them. The CDR3 sequence is 13 residues long. Germline values: CDR1 LGHNA, CDR2 YSLEER.

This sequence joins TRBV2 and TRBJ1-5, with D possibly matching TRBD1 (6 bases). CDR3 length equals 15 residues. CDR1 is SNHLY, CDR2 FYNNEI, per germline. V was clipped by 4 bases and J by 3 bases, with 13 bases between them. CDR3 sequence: CASSARGQYNQPQHF. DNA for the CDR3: TGTGCCAGCAGTGCCCGAGGACAGTACAATCAGCCCCAGCATTTT. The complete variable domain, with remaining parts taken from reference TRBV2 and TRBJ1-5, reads EPEVTQTPSHQVTQMGQEVILRCVPISNHLYFYWYRQILGQKVEFLVSFYNNEISEKSEIFDDQFSVERPDGSNFTLKIRSTKLEDSAMYFCASSARGQYNQPQHFGDGTRLSIL.

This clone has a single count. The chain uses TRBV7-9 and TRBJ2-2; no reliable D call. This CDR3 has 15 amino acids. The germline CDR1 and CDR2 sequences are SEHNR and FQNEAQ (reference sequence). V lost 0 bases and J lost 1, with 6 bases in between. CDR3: CASSLARRNTGELFF. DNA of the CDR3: TGTGCCAGCAGCTTAGCCCGCAGGAACACCGGGGAGCTGTTTTTT.

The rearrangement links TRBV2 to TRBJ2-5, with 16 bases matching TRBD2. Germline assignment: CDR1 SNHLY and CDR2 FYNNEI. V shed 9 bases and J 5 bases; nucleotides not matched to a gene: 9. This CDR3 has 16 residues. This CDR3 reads CASPGTSGGAFETQYF. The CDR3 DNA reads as TGTGCCAGTCCCGGGACTAGCGGGGGGGCCTTCGAGACCCAGTACTTC.